A selection of T cell receptor beta chains follows, all from one sample in a study of cytomegalovirus exposure and HLA in healthy donors. Assay used: immunoSEQ multiplex PCR; TCRdb lists only in-frame clones, some missing. This sample has some 200,000 clones, with about 83% found just once. The sample consisted of PBMCs. These TCRs come from a man aged 35 to 55 in good health and CMV-seronegative. Both conserved end residues are part of each CDR3. The order of the fields is clone size, CDR3 length, J gene, D gene, V gene, CDR3 protein, CDR3 DNA. A D gene is named only where the DNA matches it firmly. Not all rows give a size; the values are once, few, many and, for expanded clones, a class.

once,15,TRBJ1-1,TRBD1,TRBV18,CASSQLTGGNTEAFF,TGTGCCAGCTCACAACTCACAGGGGGGAACACTGAAGCTTTCTTT
few,19,TRBJ2-6,NA,TRBV7-9,CASNPPGVPSHSGANVLTF,TGTGCCAGCAACCCCCCCGGGGTCCCAAGTCACTCTGGGGCCAACGTCCTGACTTTC
NA,15,TRBJ1-4,NA,TRBV18,CASSPRGATNEKLFF,TGTGCCAGCTCACCACGGGGGGCAACTAATGAAAAACTGTTTTTT
NA,16,TRBJ2-1,TRBD1,TRBV6-4,CASSLLPGQGRDEQFF,TGTGCCAGCAGTCTTCTGCCGGGACAGGGCCGCGATGAGCAGTTCTTC
NA,15,TRBJ2-1,NA,TRBV18,CASSPDRNSYNEQFF,TGTGCCAGCTCACCAGACAGAAACTCCTACAATGAGCAGTTCTTC
NA,15,TRBJ2-3,TRBD2,TRBV9,CASSVGAGGTDTQYF,TGTGCCAGCAGCGTAGGGGCGGGAGGCACAGATACGCAGTATTTT
NA,13,TRBJ2-7,NA,TRBV30,CAWKIRGSAEQYF,TGTGCCTGGAAGATAAGGGGTTCGGCCGAGCAGTACTTC
NA,14,TRBJ1-2,NA,TRBV9,CASSEMGGPYGYTF,TGTGCCAGCAGCGAAATGGGGGGGCCATATGGCTACACCTTC
once,15,TRBJ1-5,NA,TRBV28,CASSLWRARNQPQHF,TGTGCCAGCAGTTTATGGAGGGCCCGAAATCAGCCCCAGCATTTT
NA,15,TRBJ2-7,TRBD1,TRBV5-6,CASSSTDRQGGEQYF,TGTGCCAGCAGCTCAACAGATAGACAGGGCGGCGAGCAGTACTTC
few,15,TRBJ2-1,TRBD2,TRBV19,CASIPGGKSYNEQFF,TGTGCCAGTATCCCCGGGGGGAAGTCCTACAATGAGCAGTTCTTC
once,14,TRBJ1-5,NA,TRBV6-5,CASSLGGYDQPQHF,TGTGCCAGCAGTTTAGGAGGGTACGATCAGCCCCAGCATTTT
NA,15,TRBJ1-6,NA,TRBV19,CASSITEAVNSPLHF,TGTGCCAGTAGTATTACGGAGGCAGTAAATTCACCCCTCCACTTT
NA,15,TRBJ2-1,TRBD2,TRBV4-1,CASSQTSGGTNEQFF,TGCGCCAGCAGCCAGACTAGCGGGGGGACCAATGAGCAGTTCTTC
NA,15,TRBJ1-1,NA,TRBV7-2,CASSLGGVVNTEAFF,TGTGCCAGCAGCTTAGGAGGTGTTGTGAACACTGAAGCTTTCTTT
NA,16,TRBJ1-1,NA,TRBV5-6,CASSLALGARNTEAFF,TGTGCCAGCAGCTTGGCCTTGGGGGCTAGGAACACTGAAGCTTTCTTT
NA,15,TRBJ2-7,TRBD1,TRBV5-6,CASSWGDRGLDEQYF,TGTGCCAGCAGCTGGGGGGACAGGGGATTGGACGAGCAGTACTTC
NA,16,TRBJ2-7,NA,TRBV7-6,CASSQGRGRGPYEQYF,TGTGCCAGCAGCCAGGGGAGGGGCAGGGGGCCCTACGAGCAGTACTTC
few,17,TRBJ1-2,TRBD1,TRBV27,CATSNGQGAPANYGYTF,TGTGCCACCTCCAATGGACAGGGGGCTCCAGCTAACTATGGCTACACCTTC
once,17,TRBJ2-5,TRBD2,TRBV5-1,CASSPLAGGWEQETQYF,TGCGCCAGCAGCCCCCTAGCGGGGGGGTGGGAACAAGAGACCCAGTACTTC
NA,14,TRBJ1-1,TRBD1,TRBV7-9,CASSPWDRNTEAFF,TGTGCCAGCAGCCCCTGGGACAGGAACACTGAAGCTTTCTTT
NA,13,TRBJ2-7,NA,TRBV6-1,CASSSSHSYEQYF,TGTGCCAGCAGTTCCTCACACTCCTACGAGCAGTACTTC
NA,13,TRBJ1-2,NA,TRBV14,CASSPRENYGYTF,TGTGCCAGCAGCCCCCGGGAAAACTATGGCTACACCTTC
NA,16,TRBJ1-1,TRBD1,TRBV9,CASSVGGAGQGVEAFF,TGTGCCAGCAGCGTAGGGGGGGCGGGACAGGGTGTGGAAGCTTTCTTT
NA,13,TRBJ2-2,NA,TRBV29-1,CSVDERNTGELFF,TGCAGCGTTGACGAGCGGAACACCGGGGAGCTGTTTTTT
NA,11,TRBJ2-7,NA,TRBV2,CASSLAYEQYF,TGTGCCAGCAGTCTAGCTTACGAGCAGTACTTC
NA,15,TRBJ1-2,NA,TRBV9,CANSVGAEPAYGYTF,TGTGCCAACAGCGTAGGGGCAGAACCCGCCTATGGCTACACCTTC
once,15,TRBJ2-5,NA,TRBV28,CASSLLATSQETQYF,TGTGCCAGCAGTTTATTAGCGACTAGCCAAGAGACCCAGTACTTC
NA,16,TRBJ2-7,TRBD1,TRBV4-1,CASSQGGGQGNYEQYF,TGCGCCAGCAGCCAGGGCGGTGGACAGGGGAACTACGAGCAGTACTTC